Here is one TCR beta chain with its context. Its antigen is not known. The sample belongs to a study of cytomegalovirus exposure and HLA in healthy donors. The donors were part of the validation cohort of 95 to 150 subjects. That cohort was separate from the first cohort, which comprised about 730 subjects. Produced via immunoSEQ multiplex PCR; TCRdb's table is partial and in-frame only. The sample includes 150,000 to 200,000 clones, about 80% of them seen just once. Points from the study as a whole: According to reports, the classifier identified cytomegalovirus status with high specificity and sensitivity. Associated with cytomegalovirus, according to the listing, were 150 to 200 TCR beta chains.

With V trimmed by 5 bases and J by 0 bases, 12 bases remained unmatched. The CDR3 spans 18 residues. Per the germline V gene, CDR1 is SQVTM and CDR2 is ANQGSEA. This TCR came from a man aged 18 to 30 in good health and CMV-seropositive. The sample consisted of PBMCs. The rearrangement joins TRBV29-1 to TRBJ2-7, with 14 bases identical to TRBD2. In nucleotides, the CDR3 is TGCAGCGTTAGCCCCGGGACTAGCGGGAGTATTTTCTCCTACGAGCAGTACTTC. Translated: CSVSPGTSGSIFSYEQYF.